Listed here are 28 T cell receptor beta chains from one sample, sequenced in a study of blood T cell repertoires in COVID-19. The table came from immunoSEQ multiplex PCR; TCRdb's copy has only in-frame clones and leaves some out. Of approximately 150,000 clones listed, 88% were seen once; the top ten hold 2% to 2.5%. The sequenced sample consisted of peripheral blood. Receptor source: a man in his fifties who had recovered from COVID-19.

This clone was found once. This sequence joins TRBV27 and TRBJ2-5; TRBD1 agrees at 8 bases. This CDR3 contains 15 residues. The J segment lost 4 bases and the V segment lost 5 bases, leaving 9 bases of the junction unmatched. The germline V gene encodes CDR1 MNHEY and CDR2 SMNVEV (reference sequence). The CDR3 DNA reads as TGTGCCAGCAGTAAGGACAGGGCCCTCGGAGAGACCCAGTACTTC. Protein: CASSKDRALGETQYF.

The V gene is TRBV7-6, the J gene TRBJ2-5; 8 bases map to TRBD1. Trimming at V came to 2 bases and at J to 5 bases, leaving 7 bases not matched to a gene. Germline loops: CDR1 SGHVS, CDR2 FNYEAQ. The CDR3 has 15 amino acids. CDR3 coding DNA: TGTGCCAGCAGCTTAACCCCAGGGGGCAGGGAGACCCAGTACTTC. It translates to CASSLTPGGRETQYF.

V usage is TRBV7-2 and J usage is TRBJ1-2; possibly TRBD1 for D (5 bases). This CDR3 contains 14 residues. Germline assignment: CDR1 SGHTA and CDR2 FQGNSA. Trimming cost V 2 bases and J 4 bases, with 11 bases left between them. For the CDR3, the DNA is TGTGCCAGCAGCTTATATGGGGCCAGCTATGGCTACACCTTC. It codes for CASSLYGASYGYTF.

The V and J genes are TRBV5-1 and TRBJ2-3; TRBD2 matches at 8 bases. The CDR3 is 15 residues long. The germline V gene has CDR1 SGHRS and CDR2 YFSETQ. Trimming at V came to 3 bases and at J to 0 bases, leaving 3 bases not matched to a gene. Here the CDR3 reads CASSWSGGSTDTQYF. The CDR3 nucleotides read TGCGCCAGCAGCTGGAGCGGGGGAAGCACAGATACGCAGTATTTT. Full variable domain (outside the CDR3, taken from reference TRBV5-1 and TRBJ2-3): KAGVTQTPRYLIKTRGQQVTLSCSPISGHRSVSWYQQTPGQGLQFLFEYFSETQRNKGNFPGRFSGRQFSNSRSEMNVSTLELGDSALYLCASSWSGGSTDTQYFGPGTRLTVL.

The gene calls are TRBV10-2 and TRBJ1-5; maybe TRBD1 (6 bases). CDR3 length: 14 amino acids. CDR1 and CDR2 (germline): WSHSY, SAAADI. V lost 2 bases and J lost 3, with 8 bases in between. Here the CDR3 reads CASSEQGINQPQHF. The CDR3 DNA follows: TGCGCCAGCAGTGAGCAGGGGATCAATCAGCCCCAGCATTTT.

The V gene is TRBV10-3, the J gene TRBJ2-7; maybe TRBD1 (5 bases). Trimming took off 3 bases at V and 11 bases at J, with 17 bases between the two ends. The CDR3 spans 13 residues. Germline CDR1 reads ENHRY; CDR2 reads SYGVKD. In DNA form, the CDR3 reads TGTGCCATCAGTGAACCAGGCAGGGATGGGGAGTACTTC. Translating gives CAISEPGRDGEYF.

A single count supports this clone. The V call is TRBV11-3, the J call TRBJ2-7; TRBD2 aligns across 9 bases. The CDR3 has 17 residues. The germline V gene encodes CDR1 SGHNT and CDR2 YENEEA. Trimming took 5 bases from V and 2 from J; bases not matched to a gene: 13. CDR3 sequence: CASSRSGGTEGTYEQYF. The CDR3 DNA reads as TGTGCCAGCAGCCGCAGCGGGGGGACAGAGGGGACCTACGAGCAGTACTTC. Full variable domain (remainder filled in from reference TRBV11-3 and TRBJ2-7): EAGVVQSPRYKIIEKKQPVAFWCNPISGHNTLYWYLQNLGQGPELLIRYENEEAVDDSQLPKDRFSAERLKGVDSTLKIQPAELGDSAVYLCASSRSGGTEGTYEQYFGPGTRLTVT.

The genes are TRBV3-1 (or the pseudogene TRBV3-2) and TRBJ1-4; D remains ambiguous. CDR3 length: 15 residues. The germline CDR1 and CDR2 sequences are LGHDT and YNNKEL (reference sequence). Deletions cut 0 bases from V and 8 bases from J, with 13 bases between. The CDR3 loop reads CASSQDYALEEKLFF. Written as DNA, the CDR3 is TGTGCCAGCAGCCAAGATTACGCCTTGGAGGAAAAACTGTTTTTT.

The chain employs TRBV3-1 (or the pseudogene TRBV3-2) and TRBJ1-5, with 8 positions matching TRBD1. The CDR3 has 15 residues. Germline CDR1 is LGHDT and CDR2 is YNNKEL (reference sequence). Unmatched junction bases numbered 3, after V lost 1 base and J lost 4 bases. In DNA form, the CDR3 reads TGTGCCAGCAGCCAAGGGACAGGGCGGAATCAGCCCCAGCATTTT. It translates to CASSQGTGRNQPQHF.

J is TRBJ1-2 and V is TRBV7-9; possibly TRBD1 for D (5 bases). V lost 11 bases to trimming and J lost 4 bases, with 17 bases between them. The CDR3 runs to 13 residues. Germline loops: CDR1 SEHNR, CDR2 FQNEAQ (reference sequence). The CDR3 protein is CAGAAVYSYGYTF. The DNA for the CDR3 is TGTGCCGGGGCTGCGGTGTACTCCTATGGCTACACCTTC.

The chain couples TRBV2 to TRBJ2-2; tentative D call: TRBD1 (6 bases). Trimming took off 4 bases at V and 5 bases at J, with 17 bases between the two ends. Germline lookup yields CDR1 SNHLY and CDR2 FYNNEI. There are 16 residues in the CDR3. CDR3 coding DNA: TGTGCCAGCAGTGGCCCCAGGGGTCGGACTACCGGGGAGCTGTTTTTT. Translation: CASSGPRGRTTGELFF.

The CDR3 DNA reads TGTGCCAGCAGTTACTCGTTGGGACAGGGGGCGAATGAGCAGTTCTTC. Translated: CASSYSLGQGANEQFF. The rearrangement uses TRBV6-5 and TRBJ2-1; the match to TRBD1 covers 12 bases. V was clipped by 0 bases and J by 7 bases; unmatched bases: 4. CDR1 is MNHEY and CDR2 is SVGAGI in the germline V gene. This CDR3 comprises 16 residues.

This clone has a handful of counts. The chain carries TRBV9 and TRBJ1-2; D uncertain. Germline V CDR1 and CDR2: SGDLS, YYNGEE. The length of the CDR3 is 14 residues. Trimming took 1 base from V and 8 from J, leaving 15 bases between them. As DNA, the CDR3 is TGTGCCAGCAGCGTATCGGGAGTAGATGGAGGCTACACCTTC. It is translated as CASSVSGVDGGYTF.

The rearrangement uses TRBV3-1 (or the pseudogene TRBV3-2) and TRBJ1-3; tentative D call: TRBD1 (5 bases). CDR3 length: 15 residues. Germline CDR1 LGHDT, CDR2 YNNKEL (reference sequence). Trimming took off 2 bases at V and 0 bases at J, with 8 bases between the two ends. CDR3 residues: CASSQTQGSGNTIYF. DNA of the CDR3: TGTGCCAGCAGCCAAACTCAGGGCTCTGGAAACACCATATATTTT.

Remarks on this clone: This same CDR3 is encoded by further DNA sequences in the sample. The chain uses TRBV9 and TRBJ2-1; TRBD2 matches at 11 bases. There are 17 residues in the CDR3. Germline-derived CDR1 and CDR2 are SGDLS and YYNGEE. J lost 16 bases, V lost 0 bases, and 18 bases had no gene match. The CDR3 DNA sequence: TGTGCCAGCAGCGTAGATGGCAGACAAACTAGCGGGAGACCGCCCTTCTTC. It yields the protein CASSVDGRQTSGRPPFF.

This clone has just one count. This chain joins TRBV18 and TRBJ2-5, with no clear D. CDR3 length: 14 amino acids. Per the germline V gene, CDR1 is KGHSH and CDR2 is LQKENI. The V end was cut by 3 bases, the J end by 5 bases, with 13 bases between. In DNA form, the CDR3 reads TGTGCCAGCTCACCGCCTTCGACTTGGGAGACCCAGTACTTC. Residues: CASSPPSTWETQYF.

Only one count was recorded for this clone. The gene calls are TRBV5-1 and TRBJ1-1, with 8 nucleotides matching TRBD1. The J segment lost 3 bases and the V segment lost 4 bases, leaving 5 bases of the junction unmatched. The CDR3 runs to 14 residues. Germline-derived CDR1 and CDR2 are SGHRS and YFSETQ. The CDR3 sequence is CASSVDRGYTEAFF. For the CDR3, the DNA is TGCGCCAGCAGCGTCGACAGGGGATACACTGAAGCTTTCTTT.

The genes are TRBV24-1 and TRBJ1-2, with D uncertain. Germline CDR1 reads KGHDR; CDR2 reads SFDVKD. This CDR3 is 14 amino acids long. The V and J ends lost 4 bases and 2 bases respectively, with 10 bases between them. The CDR3 region has the DNA TGTGCCACCAGTGAAGGCGGCGTGAACTATGGCTACACCTTC. It translates to CATSEGGVNYGYTF.

This chain connects TRBV7-7 to TRBJ2-2; maybe TRBD1 (5 bases). The germline V and J ends were trimmed by 3 bases and 5 bases, with 10 bases remaining between them. Germline CDR1 and CDR2: SSHAT and FNYEAQ (reference sequence). This CDR3 comprises 14 residues. This chain's CDR3 is CASSLRQGTGELFF. The DNA for the CDR3 is TGTGCCAGCAGCTTGCGTCAGGGAACCGGGGAGCTGTTTTTT.

The genes are TRBV5-5 and TRBJ1-2; D gene ambiguous. There are 15 residues in the CDR3. Germline-derived CDR1 and CDR2 are SGHKS and YYEKEE (reference sequence). Deletions cut 4 bases from V and 5 bases from J, with 18 bases between. As DNA, the CDR3 is TGTGCCAGCAGCCCTGGCCTGGGAGTGGAATATGGCTACACCTTC. Its protein is CASSPGLGVEYGYTF.

At least ten counts were recorded for this clone. Other DNA sequences within the sample encode an identical CDR3. This chain joins TRBV4-3 and TRBJ2-7, with a tentative D call TRBD1 (5 bases). Germline V gene sequence: CDR1 LGHNA, CDR2 YSLEER. The length of the CDR3 is 13 residues. Trimming removed 0 bases at V and 2 bases at J, with 5 bases between. The chain's CDR3 is CASSQDRAYEQYF. In DNA form, the CDR3 reads TGCGCCAGCAGCCAAGACAGGGCCTACGAGCAGTACTTC.

This clone showed up just once. The chain employs TRBV19 and TRBJ2-6; 9 positions agree with TRBD1. Trimming at V came to 6 bases and at J to 2 bases, leaving 11 bases not matched to a gene. The CDR3 contains 18 residues. CDR1 and CDR2 from the germline V gene are LNHDA and SQIVND (reference sequence). The CDR3 DNA reads as TGTGCCAGTAGCGTGCAGGGACAGGGATCCCCTGGGGCCAACGTCCTGACTTTC. Translated, it gives CASSVQGQGSPGANVLTF.

This clone occurred once. The chain has TRBV3-1 (or the pseudogene TRBV3-2) and TRBJ1-5, with D unresolved. This CDR3 region has 14 residues. Trimming removed 1 base at V and 4 bases at J, with 8 bases between. CDR1 and CDR2 from the germline V gene are LGHDT and YNNKEL (reference sequence). The CDR3 bases are TGTGCCAGCAGCCAAGGGCAGGATAATCAGCCCCAGCATTTT. This translates into CASSQGQDNQPQHF.

CDR3 nucleotides: TGTGCCAGCAGCTTGGGGCGCAATCAGCCCCAGCATTTT. It translates to CASSLGRNQPQHF. The chain uses TRBV5-4 and TRBJ1-5; D unclear. From germline, CDR1 is SGHNT and CDR2 YYREEE (reference sequence). The CDR3 has 13 amino acids. The ends were cut back, 0 bases at V and 2 bases at J, with 3 bases in the middle.

The chain recombines TRBV7-2 with TRBJ2-3; 15 bases are a match to TRBD2. In germline, CDR1 is SGHTA, CDR2 FQGNSA. The CDR3 totals 16 residues. Unmatched junction bases numbered 6, after V lost 4 bases and J lost 7 bases. CDR3 sequence: CASSSGLAGGLYTQYF. CDR3 coding DNA: TGTGCCAGCAGCTCCGGACTAGCGGGGGGGCTGTATACGCAGTATTTT.

The chain joins TRBV4-3 to TRBJ1-1; TRBD1 aligns across 8 bases. V was clipped by 4 bases and J by 0 bases; unmatched bases: 1. The CDR3 extends over 14 amino acids. The V gene's germline CDR1 is LGHNA and CDR2 YSLEER. The CDR3 DNA follows: TGCGCCAGCAGCCGGGACAGGATGAACACTGAAGCTTTCTTT. Translated: CASSRDRMNTEAFF.

This chain connects TRBV19 to TRBJ2-4, with TRBD2 identical over 12 bases. CDR3 length equals 17 residues. The V and J ends lost 1 base and 1 base, in that order; junction bases with no gene match: 2. In germline, CDR1 is LNHDA, CDR2 SQIVND (reference sequence). The DNA of the CDR3 is TGTGCCAGTAGTATAGGTCTAGCGGGAGGGGCCAAAAACATTCAGTACTTC. Translated, it gives CASSIGLAGGAKNIQYF. The entire variable domain, with the rest obtained from reference TRBV19 and TRBJ2-4, is as follows: DGGITQSPKYLFRKEGQNVTLSCEQNLNHDAMYWYRQDPGQGLRLIYYSQIVNDFQKGDIAEGYSVSREKKESFPLTVTSAQKNPTAFYLCASSIGLAGGAKNIQYFGAGTRLSVL.

This clone was observed a handful of times. V gene TRBV7-9 combines with J gene TRBJ1-4, with D perhaps TRBD1 (6 bases). V lost 1 base to trimming and J lost 6 bases, with 12 bases between them. Per the germline V gene, CDR1 is SEHNR and CDR2 is FQNEAQ (reference sequence). The CDR3 runs 15 residues. In nucleotides, the CDR3 is TGTGCCAGCAGCTTAGATACAGGGTTCGATGAAAAACTGTTTTTT. Translated: CASSLDTGFDEKLFF.